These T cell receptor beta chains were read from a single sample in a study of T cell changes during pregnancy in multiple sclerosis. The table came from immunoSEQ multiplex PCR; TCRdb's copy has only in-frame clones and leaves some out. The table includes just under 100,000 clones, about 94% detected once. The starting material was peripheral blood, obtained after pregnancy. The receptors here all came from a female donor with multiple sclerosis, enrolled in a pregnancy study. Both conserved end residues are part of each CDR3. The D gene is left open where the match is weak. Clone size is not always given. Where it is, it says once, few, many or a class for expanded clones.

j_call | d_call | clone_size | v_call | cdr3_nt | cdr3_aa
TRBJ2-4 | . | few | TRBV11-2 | TGTGCCAGCAGCTCACGCGGGACTTCAGAGAGCATTCAGTACTTC | CASSSRGTSESIQYF
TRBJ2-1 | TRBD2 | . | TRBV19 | TGTGCCAGTAGTATGGCTAGCGGGACCTACAATGAGCAGTTCTTC | CASSMASGTYNEQFF
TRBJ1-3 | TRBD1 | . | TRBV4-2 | TGTGCCAGCAGCCACGCTCCCCTCCTACAGGGGGCCGGGGGAAACACCATATATTTT | CASSHAPLLQGAGGNTIYF
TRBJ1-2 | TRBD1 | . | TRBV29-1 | TGCAGCGTTGTACAGGGGAATCTGGGGCTAGGCTACACCTTC | CSVVQGNLGLGYTF
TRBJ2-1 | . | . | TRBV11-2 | TGTGCCAGCAGCTTAGGGTTCCCCGTAGAGCATGAGCAGTTCTTC | CASSLGFPVEHEQFF
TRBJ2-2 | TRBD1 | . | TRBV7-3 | TGTGCCAGCAGCCCTACCGGGACAGTCACCGGGGAGCTGTTTTTT | CASSPTGTVTGELFF
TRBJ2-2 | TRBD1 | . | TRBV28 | TGTGCCAGCAGGCAGGGGGCGGTCGGGGAGCTGTTTTTT | CASRQGAVGELFF
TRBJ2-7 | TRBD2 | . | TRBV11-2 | TGTGCCAGCAGCTTAACTAGCGGGCCCTACGAGCAGTACTTC | CASSLTSGPYEQYF
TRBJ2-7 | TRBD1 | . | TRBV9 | TGTGCCAGTTCGTCCGAGGGGGCGGCCGGTGGCGAGCAGTACTTC | CASSSEGAAGGEQYF
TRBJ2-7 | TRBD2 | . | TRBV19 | TGTGCCAGTAGTCGGACTAGCCTTGATGGCTACGAGCAGTACTTC | CASSRTSLDGYEQYF
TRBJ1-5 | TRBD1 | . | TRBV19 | TGTGCCAGTAGTAGAGACACGGGACAGGGAGAGTTTTGGGAAAATCAGCCCCAGCATTTT | CASSRDTGQGEFWENQPQHF
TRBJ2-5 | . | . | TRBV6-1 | TGTGCCAGCAGTGACAGGTGGAACCAAGAGACCCAGTACTTC | CASSDRWNQETQYF